A selection of T cell receptor beta chains follows, all from one sample in a study of blood T cell repertoires in COVID-19. Sequencing used immunoSEQ multiplex PCR; TCRdb keeps in-frame clones, though not all of them. This table holds approximately 250,000 clones, around 84% found once. Sequencing was carried out using PBMCs or T cells enriched from blood (not recorded which). The receptors come from a man between 25 and 39 years old with acute COVID-19. The CDR3 runs from the conserved cysteine through the conserved F or W. Fields, in order: clone size, D gene, J gene, V gene, CDR3 DNA, CDR3 protein. D genes are given only for firm matches. Some rows have no size entry. The others give once, few or many, or a class for an expanded clone.

few | TRBD1 | TRBJ1-2 | TRBV30 | TGTGCCTGGAGTGTAGTTGCAGGGGGCGACTATGGCTACACCTTC | CAWSVVAGGDYGYTF
NA | TRBD2 | TRBJ2-1 | TRBV14 | TGTGCCAGCAGCCAAGGACTAGCGGGTCTCTATGAGCAGTTCTTC | CASSQGLAGLYEQFF
once | NA | TRBJ1-3 | TRBV7-9 | TGTGCCAGCAGCTTTTTTGAGAGGGATGCTGGAAACACCATATATTTT | CASSFFERDAGNTIYF
NA | TRBD1 | TRBJ1-2 | TRBV9 | TGTGCCAGCAGCGGCCCACAGGGGATCTATGGCTACACCTTC | CASSGPQGIYGYTF
NA | NA | TRBJ2-2 | TRBV9 | TGTGCCAGCAGCGTATATGGGGGCGGAGCCGGGGAGCTGTTTTTT | CASSVYGGGAGELFF
few | NA | TRBJ1-1 | TRBV9 | TGTGCCAGCAGCGGACAGGTGAACACTGAAGCTTTCTTT | CASSGQVNTEAFF
NA | NA | TRBJ1-4 | TRBV5-1 | TGTGCCAGCACCGAATCCGGGAAGGTCGGTGAAAAACTGTTTTTT | CASTESGKVGEKLFF
NA | TRBD2 | TRBJ2-1 | TRBV11-2 | TGTGCCAGCAGCTTAGAAGGCGGGAGGGCCGTTGAGCAGTTCTTC | CASSLEGGRAVEQFF
NA | NA | TRBJ1-2 | TRBV29-1 | TGCAGCGTTGTTCTGGGGGCGCATGGCTACACCTTC | CSVVLGAHGYTF
once | NA | TRBJ1-5 | TRBV18 | TGTGCCAGCTCACCAGGCAGGGTCAGCAATCAGCCCCAGCATTTT | CASSPGRVSNQPQHF
few | TRBD1 | TRBJ1-4 | TRBV18 | TGTGCCAGCTCGTCAAACCCCAGGGGGCCTAATGAAAAACTGTTTTTT | CASSSNPRGPNEKLFF
once | TRBD1 | TRBJ1-1 | TRBV9 | TGTGCCAGCAGCGGAGCGGGGACAGGGGTATTAATGAACACTGAAGCTTTCTTT | CASSGAGTGVLMNTEAFF
NA | TRBD1 | TRBJ1-4 | TRBV5-4 | TGTGCCAGCAGCTTGAGCCAGGGGGCGCGACCCGAAAAACTGTTTTTT | CASSLSQGARPEKLFF
NA | NA | TRBJ1-1 | TRBV15 | TGTGCCACCAGCAGAGATGTAGCGGAAGGGGCTTTCTTT | CATSRDVAEGAFF
NA | TRBD1 | TRBJ1-5 | TRBV28 | TGTGCCAGCAGTTCCGCCGGGACAGGACTCTATAGCAATCAGCCCCAGCATTTT | CASSSAGTGLYSNQPQHF
NA | TRBD1 | TRBJ1-4 | TRBV11-2 | TGTGCCAGCAGCTCGGGACAGGGGTGGGAAAAACTGTTTTTT | CASSSGQGWEKLFF
NA | NA | TRBJ1-1 | TRBV6-5 | TGTGCCAGCAGTTTCTACACTGAAGCTTTCTTT | CASSFYTEAFF
NA | TRBD2 | TRBJ2-5 | TRBV7-2 | TGTGCCAGCAGCCTACCGGGACTAGACCAAGAGACCCAGTACTTC | CASSLPGLDQETQYF
NA | TRBD1 | TRBJ2-3 | TRBV5-4 | TGTGCCAGCAGCCTTGGACAGGGGTGGGAAGATACGCAGTATTTT | CASSLGQGWEDTQYF
NA | NA | TRBJ1-5 | TRBV7-9 | TGTGCCAGCAGCTCCCAGGCGGGGGATCAGCCCCAGCATTTT | CASSSQAGDQPQHF
once | TRBD1 | TRBJ2-1 | TRBV9 | TGTGCCAGCAGCGTAGCGCTAGACAGGGCAAATGAGCAGTTCTTC | CASSVALDRANEQFF
NA | NA | TRBJ1-4 | TRBV27 | TGTGCCAGCAGTAGACTAAGGAGCGGAAAACTGTTTTTT | CASSRLRSGKLFF
NA | NA | TRBJ1-2 | TRBV9 | TGTGCCAGCAGCGTACAGGGGTATGGCTACACCTTC | CASSVQGYGYTF
NA | NA | TRBJ2-3 | TRBV11-3 | TGTGCCAGCAGGGGCGAGGATACGCAGTATTTT | CASRGEDTQYF
once | NA | TRBJ2-3 | TRBV5-1 | TGCGCCAGCAGCTTGGTACGGGGGATCGACGATAGCACAGATACGCAGTATTTT | CASSLVRGIDDSTDTQYF
NA | TRBD1 | TRBJ1-1 | TRBV5-1 | TGCGCCAGCAGCGTCGACAGGGGGCCTGAAGCTTTCTTT | CASSVDRGPEAFF
once | TRBD2 | TRBJ2-1 | TRBV3-1/TRBV3-2 | TGTGCCAGCAGCCAGCGGGGAGGGAATGAGCAGTTCTTC | CASSQRGGNEQFF
NA | NA | TRBJ1-2 | TRBV2 | TGTGCCAACAGTGGGGAGTCTAACTATGGCTACACCTTC | CANSGESNYGYTF
NA | TRBD1 | TRBJ1-6 | TRBV6-1 | TGTGCCAGCAGTGAAGCAGGCCCGACAGGGATCGTAACACCCCTCCACTTT | CASSEAGPTGIVTPLHF
NA | TRBD2 | TRBJ2-5 | TRBV6-5 | TGTGCCAGCAGATTTAGCGGGGGGCCCCAAGAGACCCAGTACTTC | CASRFSGGPQETQYF
NA | NA | TRBJ2-1 | TRBV6-5 | TGTGCCAGCAGTTCCCGGACTCAAGAGCAGTTCTTC | CASSSRTQEQFF
NA | TRBD1 | TRBJ1-6 | TRBV2 | TGTGCCAGCAGTCCAGAGACAGGGAATTCACCCCTCCACTTT | CASSPETGNSPLHF
NA | NA | TRBJ1-5 | TRBV2 | TGTGCCAGCAGTTTCCAGTTGCAGCCCCAGCATTTT | CASSFQLQPQHF
NA | NA | TRBJ1-1 | TRBV2 | TGTGCCAGCAGCCCCGACCCCCCGGGGGCTGAAGCTTTCTTT | CASSPDPPGAEAFF
NA | NA | TRBJ1-4 | TRBV18 | TGTGCCAGCTCACGGACAGCTACGAATGAAAAACTGTTTTTT | CASSRTATNEKLFF
NA | TRBD1 | TRBJ1-2 | TRBV6-5 | TGTGCCAGCAGTTACTCTTTCAGGGGGAATTATGGCTACACCTTC | CASSYSFRGNYGYTF
NA | TRBD1 | TRBJ1-4 | TRBV6-5 | TGTGCCAGCAGCGACAGGGTAGGAGAAAAACTGTTTTTT | CASSDRVGEKLFF
NA | TRBD1 | TRBJ2-5 | TRBV5-5 | TGTGCCAGCAGCAGATTGGGACAGGGCGTTCAAGAGACCCAGTACTTC | CASSRLGQGVQETQYF
few | NA | TRBJ1-5 | TRBV2 | TGTGCCAGCAAGATACAGGATAGAGGCGATCAGCCCCAGCATTTT | CASKIQDRGDQPQHF
once | TRBD2 | TRBJ2-5 | TRBV6-5 | TGTGCCAGCAGCGGGGGGCAAGAGACCCAGTACTTC | CASSGGQETQYF
NA | TRBD1 | TRBJ1-3 | TRBV6-5 | TGTGCCAGCAGCCGGACAGGGGTGGGAAACACCATATATTTT | CASSRTGVGNTIYF
NA | TRBD1 | TRBJ1-2 | TRBV19 | TGTGCCAGTAGTCCCCGGGACAGGGGAGGCTACACCTTC | CASSPRDRGGYTF
NA | NA | TRBJ1-6 | TRBV5-5 | TGTGCCAGCAGCTTGTTAGGACTGGATAATTCACCCCTCCACTTT | CASSLLGLDNSPLHF
NA | NA | TRBJ1-1 | TRBV15 | TGTGCCACCAGCAGATACAGGAACACTGAAGCTTTCTTT | CATSRYRNTEAFF
NA | NA | TRBJ2-2 | TRBV5-6 | TGTGCCAGCAGAAATATGGGGCCGCCCACCGGGGAGCTGTTTTTT | CASRNMGPPTGELFF
NA | NA | TRBJ1-1 | TRBV5-1 | TGTGCCAGCAGCTCCAGTCCGGGACACGGAAGCACTGAAGCTTTCTTT | CASSSSPGHGSTEAFF
NA | TRBD1 | TRBJ1-6 | TRBV6-5 | TGTGCCAGCAGTAGACAGGGGGACTTTTCGCCCCTCCACTTT | CASSRQGDFSPLHF
NA | NA | TRBJ2-2 | TRBV7-3 | TGTGCCAGCAGCTTAACAGCAACGAACACCGGGGAGCTGTTTTTT | CASSLTATNTGELFF
NA | TRBD1 | TRBJ1-2 | TRBV5-5 | TGTGCCAGCAGCGCGGGAGGGACAGCAGGAAGTGGCTACACCTTC | CASSAGGTAGSGYTF
NA | TRBD2 | TRBJ2-1 | TRBV11-3 | TGTGCCAGCAGCCTAAGGGAGGGCGATGAGCAGTTCTTC | CASSLREGDEQFF
NA | TRBD1 | TRBJ2-4 | TRBV28 | TGTGCCAGCAGTCACTCAGATAACAGGGGAAACATTCAGTACTTC | CASSHSDNRGNIQYF
NA | NA | TRBJ2-3 | TRBV20-1 | TGCAGTGCTAGACACACAGATACGCAGTATTTT | CSARHTDTQYF
NA | TRBD1 | TRBJ1-2 | TRBV6-5 | TGTGCCACCAGACAGGGAAACTATGGCTACACCTTC | CATRQGNYGYTF
few | NA | TRBJ1-3 | TRBV21-1 | TGTGCCAGCCGCCCGAACAGAAAGAATCGAAACACCATATATTTT | CASRPNRKNRNTIYF
NA | TRBD1 | TRBJ1-1 | TRBV2 | TGTGCCAGCAACGTAGACAGGGGAGTAGCTTTCTTT | CASNVDRGVAFF